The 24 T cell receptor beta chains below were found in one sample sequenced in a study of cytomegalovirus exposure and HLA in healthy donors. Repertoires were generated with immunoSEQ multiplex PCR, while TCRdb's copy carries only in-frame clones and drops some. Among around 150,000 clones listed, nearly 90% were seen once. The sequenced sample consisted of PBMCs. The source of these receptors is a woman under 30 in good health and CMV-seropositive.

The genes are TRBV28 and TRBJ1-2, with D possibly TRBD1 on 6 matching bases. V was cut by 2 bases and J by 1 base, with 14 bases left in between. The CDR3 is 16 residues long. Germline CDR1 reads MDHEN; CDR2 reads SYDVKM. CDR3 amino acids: CASSLQGMGINYGYTF. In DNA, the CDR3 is TGTGCCAGCAGTTTACAGGGGATGGGGATTAACTATGGCTACACCTTC.

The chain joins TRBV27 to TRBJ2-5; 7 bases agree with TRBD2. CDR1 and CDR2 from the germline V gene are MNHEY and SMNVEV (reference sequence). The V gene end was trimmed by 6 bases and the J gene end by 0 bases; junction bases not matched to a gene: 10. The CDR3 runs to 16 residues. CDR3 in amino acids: CASSPKAGLYQETQYF. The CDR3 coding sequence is TGTGCCAGCAGCCCAAAAGCGGGACTGTACCAAGAGACCCAGTACTTC.

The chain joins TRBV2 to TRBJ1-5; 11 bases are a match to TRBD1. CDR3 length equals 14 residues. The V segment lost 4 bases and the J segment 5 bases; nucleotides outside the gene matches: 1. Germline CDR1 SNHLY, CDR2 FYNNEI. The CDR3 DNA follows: TGTGCCAGCAGTGGGACAGGGGGCTATCAGCCCCAGCATTTT. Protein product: CASSGTGGYQPQHF.

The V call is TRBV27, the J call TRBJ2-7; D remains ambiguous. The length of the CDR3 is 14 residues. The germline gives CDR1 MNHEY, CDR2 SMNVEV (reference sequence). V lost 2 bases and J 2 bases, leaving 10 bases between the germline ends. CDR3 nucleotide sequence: TGTGCCAGCAGTTTACAAAGCAGGACCTACGAGCAGTACTTC. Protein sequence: CASSLQSRTYEQYF.

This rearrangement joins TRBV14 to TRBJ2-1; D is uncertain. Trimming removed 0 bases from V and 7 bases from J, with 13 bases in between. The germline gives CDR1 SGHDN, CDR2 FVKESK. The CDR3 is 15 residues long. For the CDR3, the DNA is TGTGCCAGCAGCCAAGATTTACAAGCGTGGAATGAGCAGTTCTTC. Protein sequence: CASSQDLQAWNEQFF.

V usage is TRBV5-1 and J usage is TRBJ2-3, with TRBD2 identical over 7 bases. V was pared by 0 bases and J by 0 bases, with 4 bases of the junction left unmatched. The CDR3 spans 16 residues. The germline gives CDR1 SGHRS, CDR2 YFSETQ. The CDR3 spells CASSLEGSGSTDTQYF. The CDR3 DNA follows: TGCGCCAGCAGCTTGGAAGGTAGCGGGAGCACAGATACGCAGTATTTT. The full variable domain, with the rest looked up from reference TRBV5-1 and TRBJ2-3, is KAGVTQTPRYLIKTRGQQVTLSCSPISGHRSVSWYQQTPGQGLQFLFEYFSETQRNKGNFPGRFSGRQFSNSRSEMNVSTLELGDSALYLCASSLEGSGSTDTQYFGPGTRLTVL.

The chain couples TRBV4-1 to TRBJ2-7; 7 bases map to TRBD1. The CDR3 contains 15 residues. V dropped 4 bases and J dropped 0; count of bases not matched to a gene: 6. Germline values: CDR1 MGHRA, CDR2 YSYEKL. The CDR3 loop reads CASSLETGSSYEQYF. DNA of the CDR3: TGCGCCAGCAGCCTCGAGACAGGGAGCTCCTACGAGCAGTACTTC.

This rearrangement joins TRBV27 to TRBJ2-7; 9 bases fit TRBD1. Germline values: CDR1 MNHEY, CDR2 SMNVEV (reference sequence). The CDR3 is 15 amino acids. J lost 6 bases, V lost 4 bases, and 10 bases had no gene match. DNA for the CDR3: TGTGCCAGCAGTTCCGCGGGACAGGGTTTAGGCGAGCAGTACTTC. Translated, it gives CASSSAGQGLGEQYF.

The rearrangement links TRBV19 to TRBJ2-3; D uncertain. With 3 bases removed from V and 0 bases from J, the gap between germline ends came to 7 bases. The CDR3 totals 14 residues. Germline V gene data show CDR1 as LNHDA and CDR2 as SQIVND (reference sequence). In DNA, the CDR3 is TGTGCCAGTAGTATCCAGGCTAGCACAGATACGCAGTATTTT. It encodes CASSIQASTDTQYF.

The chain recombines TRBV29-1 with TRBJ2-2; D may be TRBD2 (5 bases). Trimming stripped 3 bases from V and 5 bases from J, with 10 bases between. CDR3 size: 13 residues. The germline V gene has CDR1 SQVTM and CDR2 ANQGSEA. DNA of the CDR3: TGCAGCGTTGATGAGGGATGGACCGGGGAGCTGTTTTTT. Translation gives CSVDEGWTGELFF.

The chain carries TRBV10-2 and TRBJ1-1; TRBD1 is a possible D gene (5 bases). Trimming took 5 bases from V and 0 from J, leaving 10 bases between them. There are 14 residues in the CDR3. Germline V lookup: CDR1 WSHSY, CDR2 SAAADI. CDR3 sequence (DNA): TGCGCCAGCAGTCTGGGGCAGATGAACACTGAAGCTTTCTTT. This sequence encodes CASSLGQMNTEAFF.

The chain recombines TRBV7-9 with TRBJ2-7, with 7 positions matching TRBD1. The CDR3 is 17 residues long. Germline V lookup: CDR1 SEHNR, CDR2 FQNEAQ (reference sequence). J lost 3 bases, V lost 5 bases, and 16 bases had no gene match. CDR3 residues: CASSRELRRDSYYEQYF. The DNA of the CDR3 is TGTGCCAGCAGCCGAGAGCTCCGCCGGGACAGCTACTACGAGCAGTACTTC.

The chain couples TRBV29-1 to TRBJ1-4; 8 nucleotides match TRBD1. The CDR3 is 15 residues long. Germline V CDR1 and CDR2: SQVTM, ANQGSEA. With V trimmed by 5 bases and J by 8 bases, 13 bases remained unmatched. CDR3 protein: CSVWDQGAGEEKLFF. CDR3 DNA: TGCAGCGTTTGGGACCAGGGGGCGGGAGAGGAAAAACTGTTTTTT.

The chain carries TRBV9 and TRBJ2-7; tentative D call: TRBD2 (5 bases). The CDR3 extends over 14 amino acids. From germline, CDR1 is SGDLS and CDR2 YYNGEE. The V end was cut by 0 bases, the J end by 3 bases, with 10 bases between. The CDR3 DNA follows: TGTGCCAGCAGCGTAGGAGGGAGAGGCTACGAGCAGTACTTC. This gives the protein CASSVGGRGYEQYF.

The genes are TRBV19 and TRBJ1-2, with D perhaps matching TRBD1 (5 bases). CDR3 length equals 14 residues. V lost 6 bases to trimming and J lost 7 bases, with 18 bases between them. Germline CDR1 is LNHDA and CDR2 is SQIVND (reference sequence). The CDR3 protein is CASRIARVRSGYTF. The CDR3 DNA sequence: TGTGCCAGTAGAATCGCCAGGGTGAGAAGTGGCTACACCTTC.

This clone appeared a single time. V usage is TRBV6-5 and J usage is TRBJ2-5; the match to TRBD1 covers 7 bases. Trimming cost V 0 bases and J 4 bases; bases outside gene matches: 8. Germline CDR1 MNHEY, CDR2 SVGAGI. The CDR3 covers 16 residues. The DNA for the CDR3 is TGTGCCAGCAGTTACTCGGCCACAGGGGTGGGAGAGACCCAGTACTTC. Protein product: CASSYSATGVGETQYF.

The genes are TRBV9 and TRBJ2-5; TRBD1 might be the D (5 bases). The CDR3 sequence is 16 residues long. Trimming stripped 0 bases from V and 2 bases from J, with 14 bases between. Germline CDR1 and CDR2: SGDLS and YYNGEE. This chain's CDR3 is CASSVGGAGIQETQYF. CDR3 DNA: TGTGCCAGCAGCGTAGGTGGGGCAGGGATACAAGAGACCCAGTACTTC.

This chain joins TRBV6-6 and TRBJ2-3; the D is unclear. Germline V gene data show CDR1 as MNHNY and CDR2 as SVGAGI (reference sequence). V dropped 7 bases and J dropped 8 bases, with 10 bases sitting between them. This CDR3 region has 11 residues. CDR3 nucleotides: TGTGCCAGCATCCGGAGTGGTACGCAGTATTTT. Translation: CASIRSGTQYF.

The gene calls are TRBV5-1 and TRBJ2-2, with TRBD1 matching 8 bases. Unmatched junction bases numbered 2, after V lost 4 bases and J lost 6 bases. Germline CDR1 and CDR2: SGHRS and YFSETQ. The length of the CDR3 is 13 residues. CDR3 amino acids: CASSTGGAGELFF. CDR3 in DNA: TGCGCCAGCAGCACAGGGGGTGCCGGGGAGCTGTTTTTT.

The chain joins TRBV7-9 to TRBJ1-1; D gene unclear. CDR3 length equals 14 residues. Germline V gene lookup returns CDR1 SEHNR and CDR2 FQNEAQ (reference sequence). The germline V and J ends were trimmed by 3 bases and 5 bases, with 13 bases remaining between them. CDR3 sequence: CASSFIGVGTEAFF. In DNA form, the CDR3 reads TGTGCCAGCAGCTTTATCGGGGTAGGGACTGAAGCTTTCTTT.

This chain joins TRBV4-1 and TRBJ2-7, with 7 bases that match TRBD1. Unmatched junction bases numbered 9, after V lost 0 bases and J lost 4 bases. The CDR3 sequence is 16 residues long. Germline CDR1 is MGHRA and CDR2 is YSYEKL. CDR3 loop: CASSQETGAGQYEQYF. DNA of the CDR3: TGCGCCAGCAGCCAAGAAACAGGGGCAGGACAATACGAGCAGTACTTC.

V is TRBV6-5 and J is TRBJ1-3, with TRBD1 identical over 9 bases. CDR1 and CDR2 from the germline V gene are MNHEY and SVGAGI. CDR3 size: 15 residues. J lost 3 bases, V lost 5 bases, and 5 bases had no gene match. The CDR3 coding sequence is TGTGCCAGCAGTCTGACAGGGGGAATTGGAAACACCATATATTTT. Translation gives CASSLTGGIGNTIYF.

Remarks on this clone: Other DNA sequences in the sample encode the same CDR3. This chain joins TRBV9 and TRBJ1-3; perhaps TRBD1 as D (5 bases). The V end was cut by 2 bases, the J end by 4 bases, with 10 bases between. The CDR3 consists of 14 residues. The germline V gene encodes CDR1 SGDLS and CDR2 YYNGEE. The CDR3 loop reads CASSVAGSGNTIYF. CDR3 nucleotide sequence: TGTGCCAGCAGCGTGGCAGGGTCCGGAAACACCATATATTTT.

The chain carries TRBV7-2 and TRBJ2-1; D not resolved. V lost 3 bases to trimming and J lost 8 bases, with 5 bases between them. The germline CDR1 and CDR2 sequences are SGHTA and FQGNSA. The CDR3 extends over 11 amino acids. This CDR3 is CASSFFDEQFF. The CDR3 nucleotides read TGTGCCAGCAGCTTCTTTGATGAGCAGTTCTTC.